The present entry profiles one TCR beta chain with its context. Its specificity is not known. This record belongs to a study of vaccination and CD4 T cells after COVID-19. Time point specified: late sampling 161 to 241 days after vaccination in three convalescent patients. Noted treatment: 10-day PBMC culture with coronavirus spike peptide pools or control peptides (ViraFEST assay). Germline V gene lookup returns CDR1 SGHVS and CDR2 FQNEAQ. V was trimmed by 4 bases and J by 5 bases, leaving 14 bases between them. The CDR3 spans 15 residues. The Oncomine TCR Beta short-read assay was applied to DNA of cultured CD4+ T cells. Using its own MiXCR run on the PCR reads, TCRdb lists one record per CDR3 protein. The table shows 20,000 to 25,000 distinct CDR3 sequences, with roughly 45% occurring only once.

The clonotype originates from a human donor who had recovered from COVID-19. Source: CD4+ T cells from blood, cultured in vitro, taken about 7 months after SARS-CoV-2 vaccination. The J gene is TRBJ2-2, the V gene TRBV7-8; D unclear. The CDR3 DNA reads TGTGCCAGCAGCTCCGACGGGCTTAAGACCGGGGAGCTGTTTTTT. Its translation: CASSSDGLKTGELFF. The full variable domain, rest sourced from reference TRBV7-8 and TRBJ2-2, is GAGVSQSPRYKVAKRGQDVALRCDPISGHVSLFWYQQALGQGPEFLTYFQNEAQLDKSGLPSDRFFAERPEGSVSTLKIQRTQQEDSAVYLCASSSDGLKTGELFFGEGSRLTVL.